This T cell receptor (beta chain) derives from a study of Graves' ophthalmopathy and Graves' hyperthyroidism. Overall study findings and caveats: From stable hyperthyroidism, ophthalmopathy was separated by a 13-signature model with 85% to 90% sensitivity and 80% to 82% specificity. Blood also held most thyroid clonotypes expanded above 0.001 frequency.

Additional autoimmune diseases, uncontrolled infections, pregnancy or lactation disqualified patients. Many counts were recorded for this clonotype. Its cognate antigen is unknown. One end of the junction is discordant with germline, which a read error may explain. RNA transcripts provided the template for amplifying TCR beta CDR3 regions. HTBI primers primed a first-round RT-PCR, and a second-round multiplex PCR followed. TCRdb called the multiplex PCR reads again in MiXCR, with one record for every CDR3 protein. The sample consists of approximately 330,000 distinct CDR3 sequences, roughly 15% of them appearing once. Per germline, CDR1 LNHNV and CDR2 YYDKDF (reference sequence). The CDR3 runs 16 residues.

This clonotype was obtained from an adult man with Graves' ophthalmopathy. Material for sequencing was peripheral blood. The rearrangement links TRBV15 to TRBJ1-2; 8 nucleotides match TRBD1. The CDR3: CATSRVPGQGDYDYTF. CDR3 DNA: TGTGCCACCAGCAGAGTACCCGGACAGGGAGACTATGACTACACCTTC.